A selection of T cell receptor beta chains follows, all from one sample in a study of cytomegalovirus exposure and HLA in healthy donors. Libraries were prepared by immunoSEQ multiplex PCR; TCRdb keeps only in-frame clonotypes and omits some of them. This sample yields some 150,000 clones, of which about 86% are seen a single time; under 4.5% belongs to the top ten. The material sequenced was PBMCs. The receptors here all came from a man between 40 and 49 years old in good health and CMV-seropositive. Both conserved end residues are part of each CDR3. Fields, in order: CDR3 length, V gene, CDR3 protein.

>13|TRBV6-5
CATRVAESYEQYF
>15|TRBV7-6
CASSLLPGESYEQYF
>14|TRBV7-9
CASSPDGAGTEAFF
>16|TRBV30
CAWSWGLAGGTDEQFF
>15|TRBV5-1
CASSLPMTGARGYTF
>15|TRBV6-5
CASVATGKSSYEQYF
>14|TRBV9
CASSVQDRGGGYTF
>13|TRBV30
CAWTTGSPGEAFF
>14|TRBV2
CASSEFTENPGYTF
>11|TRBV20-1
CRAGGTDTQYF